One sample yielded the 29 T cell receptor beta chains listed below, sequenced in a study of T cell repertoires in cytomegalovirus infection. MiXCR, run by TCRdb on the reads, gives a single entry per CDR3 protein. The sample gives 300,000 to 400,000 distinct CDR3 sequences, around 18% of which show up once; roughly 9% is in the top ten. What was sequenced was PBMCs. These receptors were collected from a human donor in good health (CMV status not recorded). Some clones in this sample may be carry-over from other donors' samples.

The genes are TRBV2 and TRBJ2-7; weak D call: TRBD1 (5 bases). V lost 0 bases, J lost 6 bases, and 12 bases lay in between. CDR3 length: 14 amino acids. The germline gives CDR1 SNHLY, CDR2 FYNNEI. The CDR3: CASSEALRGSEQYF. Written as DNA, the CDR3 is TGTGCCAGCAGTGAAGCGCTTAGGGGCTCCGAGCAGTACTTC.

This clonotype occurred many times. The chain couples TRBV7-2 to TRBJ2-7, with D maybe TRBD2 (5 bases). Trimming removed 5 bases from V and 1 base from J, with 12 bases in between. The germline gives CDR1 SGHTA, CDR2 FQGNSA. This CDR3 comprises 14 residues. The CDR3 nucleotides read TGTGCCAGCAGCCCGGACTGGTCATCCTACGAGCAGTACTTC. This gives the protein CASSPDWSSYEQYF.

This clonotype was counted only a few times. The chain employs TRBV10-2 and TRBJ1-5, with TRBD1 identical over 8 bases. The ends lost 8 bases at V and 5 bases at J; junction bases unmatched: 5. CDR3 length: 13 residues. Germline CDR1 reads WSHSY; CDR2 reads SAAADI. CDR3: CASGLTGDQPQHF. CDR3 DNA: TGCGCCAGCGGGCTGACAGGGGATCAGCCCCAGCATTTT.

This clonotype has more than one count but fewer than ten. The chain has TRBV7-8 and TRBJ2-2; either TRBD1 or TRBD2 may fit D (5 bases each). Trimming left V 8 bases short and J 5 bases short, with 12 bases between. The CDR3 has 13 residues. From germline, CDR1 is SGHVS and CDR2 FQNEAQ. DNA of the CDR3: TGTGCCAGCGAGGGGAGAGGGACCGGGGAGCTGTTTTTT. It yields the protein CASEGRGTGELFF.

This clonotype was seen at least ten times. The CDR3 is CASRPTGVNGNTIYF. The CDR3 nucleotides are TGTGCCAGCAGGCCAACAGGGGTGAACGGAAACACCATATATTTT. The V gene is TRBV7-2, the J gene TRBJ1-3, with 7 bases fitting TRBD1. Germline V gives CDR1 SGHTA, CDR2 FQGNSA. Trimming cost V 6 bases and J 4 bases; bases outside gene matches: 9. The CDR3 has 15 amino acids.

The table lists this clonotype with many counts. This rearrangement joins TRBV7-8 to TRBJ2-3; TRBD1 is a possible D gene (6 bases). The CDR3 spans 16 residues. V was shortened by 5 bases and J by 4 bases, with 19 bases between the two germline ends. The germline V gene encodes CDR1 SGHVS and CDR2 FQNEAQ. DNA of the CDR3: TGTGCCAGCAGCCCCCGGGACAAGGGAGCGGCAGATACGCAGTATTTT. As protein: CASSPRDKGAADTQYF.

There are a few counts of this clonotype. The chain uses TRBV29-1 and TRBJ2-7; D unclear. Trimming took 7 bases from V and 4 from J, leaving 17 bases between them. Germline CDR1 and CDR2: SQVTM and ANQGSEA. The CDR3 consists of 13 residues. The DNA for the CDR3 is TGCAGCGCCCTATCTCCAGAGAATTACGAGCAGTACTTC. It translates to CSALSPENYEQYF.

This clonotype was found many times. The chain employs TRBV7-2 and TRBJ2-3; TRBD2 agrees at 10 bases. The V gene end was trimmed by 5 bases and the J gene end by 6 bases; junction bases not matched to a gene: 17. The V gene's germline CDR1 is SGHTA and CDR2 FQGNSA. CDR3 length: 18 amino acids. The CDR3 coding sequence is TGTGCCAGCAGCCACCGCGGGCTAGCGGGGGCCTACGGGGATACGCAGTATTTT. It is translated as CASSHRGLAGAYGDTQYF.

This clonotype was picked up many times. V gene TRBV7-2 combines with J gene TRBJ1-2; D unclear. The CDR3 is 13 residues long. CDR1 and CDR2 from the germline V gene are SGHTA and FQGNSA. Trimming took off 4 bases at V and 5 bases at J, with 11 bases between the two ends. The CDR3 protein is CASSSLWGYGYTF. The DNA of the CDR3 is TGTGCCAGCAGCTCTCTCTGGGGTTATGGCTACACCTTC. Combining the CDR3 with reference TRBV7-2 and TRBJ1-2 gives the whole variable domain GAGVSQSPSNKVTEKGKDVELRCDPISGHTALYWYRQSLGQGLEFLIYFQGNSAPDKSGLPSDRFSAERTGGSVSTLTIQRTQQEDSAVYLCASSSLWGYGYTFGSGTRLTVV.

The CDR3 loop is CASSGGTYEQYF. CDR3 nucleotides: TGTGCCAGCAGTGGAGGCACCTACGAGCAGTACTTC. The chain joins TRBV6-2 or TRBV6-3 to TRBJ2-7; possible D gene TRBD2, 5 bases. V dropped 5 bases and J dropped 2 bases, with 7 bases sitting between them. The germline CDR1 and CDR2 sequences are MNHEY and SVGEGT. This CDR3 is built from 12 residues.

This clonotype has a handful of counts. V gene TRBV15 combines with J gene TRBJ2-7, with D unclear. Trimming removed 4 bases at V and 5 bases at J, with 9 bases between. The CDR3 runs to 12 residues. Germline values: CDR1 LNHNV, CDR2 YYDKDF (reference sequence). CDR3 nucleotides: TGTGCCACCAGCATGGAAGGGAACGAGCAGTACTTC. Amino acid sequence: CATSMEGNEQYF.

Only a few counts were recorded for this clonotype. The V gene is TRBV7-2, the J gene TRBJ2-5; 9 nucleotides agree with TRBD1. The CDR3 covers 13 residues. The V gene's germline CDR1 is SGHTA and CDR2 FQGNSA. Trimming cost V 5 bases and J 9 bases; bases outside gene matches: 7. CDR3 in amino acids: CASSRDRESSQYF. The DNA for the CDR3 is TGTGCCAGCAGCAGGGACAGGGAGTCGTCCCAGTACTTC.

This clonotype has only a few counts. The chain joins TRBV5-4 to TRBJ2-5; D is perhaps TRBD2 (7 bases). V lost 3 bases and J 5 bases, leaving 20 bases between the germline ends. The CDR3 has 16 residues. Germline CDR1 is SGHNT and CDR2 is YYREEE (reference sequence). CDR3 in amino acids: CASSSPGNGGLETQYF. The CDR3 region has the DNA TGTGCCAGCAGCTCGCCGGGGAACGGGGGGCTCGAGACCCAGTACTTC.

This clonotype was observed at least ten times. The genes are TRBV28 and TRBJ2-1; D is possibly TRBD1 (7 bases). The CDR3 is 11 amino acids. V dropped 3 bases and J dropped 15 bases, with 12 bases sitting between them. The germline gives CDR1 MDHEN, CDR2 SYDVKM. Here the CDR3 DNA reads TGTGCCAGCAGTTTCAGGGGGGTTCCGTTCTTC. Translated, it gives CASSFRGVPFF.

As for this clonotype: A junction boundary mismatches the germline segment, possibly from a read error. The CDR3 spells CSASDWGNAEAFF. CDR3 nucleotides: TGCAGTGCTAGCGATTGGGGGAACGCTGAAGCTTTCTTT. V and J are TRBV20-1 and TRBJ1-1; D may be TRBD1 (5 bases). The CDR3 extends over 13 amino acids. The V gene's germline CDR1 is DFQATT and CDR2 SNEGSKA (reference sequence).

The gene calls are TRBV11-2 and TRBJ1-1; 8 nucleotides agree with TRBD1. Trimming removed 2 bases from V and 2 bases from J; junction bases left unmatched: 7. CDR3 length: 16 residues. Germline V gene data show CDR1 as SGHAT and CDR2 as FQNNGV. CDR3 protein: CASSLPPGQVNTEAFF. CDR3 sequence (DNA): TGTGCCAGCAGCTTACCTCCGGGACAGGTTAACACTGAAGCTTTCTTT.

This clonotype was seen more than once but under ten times. The chain couples TRBV5-1 to TRBJ2-1, with 16 positions matching TRBD2. CDR1 is SGHRS and CDR2 is YFSETQ in the germline V gene. The CDR3 contains 16 residues. With V trimmed by 4 bases and J by 6 bases, 4 bases remained unmatched. The DNA of the CDR3 is TGCGCCAGCAGCCCGGGACTAGCGGGAGGGGTCAATGAGCAGTTCTTC. This encodes CASSPGLAGGVNEQFF.

This clonotype was seen only a few times. The chain links TRBV28 to TRBJ2-3; possible D gene TRBD2, 6 bases. Germline lookup yields CDR1 MDHEN and CDR2 SYDVKM. The ends were cut back, 5 bases at V and 6 bases at J, with 15 bases in the middle. The CDR3 consists of 14 residues. The CDR3 reads CASSLDYSLDTQYF. The CDR3 DNA is TGTGCCAGCAGTCTGGACTACTCATTGGATACGCAGTATTTT.

This clonotype came up many times. The J gene is TRBJ2-5, the V gene TRBV7-2; no firm D call. Germline CDR1 is SGHTA and CDR2 is FQGNSA. Trimming shortened V by 3 bases and J by 3 bases, and 23 bases separated the two germline ends. The CDR3 consists of 18 residues. CDR3 in amino acids: CASSFLGIILLGKETQYF. The CDR3 bases are TGTGCCAGCAGCTTCCTAGGAATCATATTGTTGGGCAAAGAGACCCAGTACTTC.

This clonotype was counted only a few times. The J gene is TRBJ1-3, the V gene TRBV3-1, with D unresolved. There are 14 residues in the CDR3. CDR1 LGHDT and CDR2 YNNKEL come from the germline V gene (reference sequence). Trimming cost V 8 bases and J 0 bases, with 11 bases left between them. CDR3 in amino acids: CASGGWSSGNTIYF. The CDR3 DNA sequence: TGTGCCAGCGGCGGGTGGAGCTCTGGAAACACCATATATTTT.

This clonotype was counted only a few times. The chain links TRBV11-2 to TRBJ2-5; D gene unclear. The CDR3 loop spans 14 amino acids. Looked up from germline, CDR1 is SGHAT and CDR2 is FQNNGV. The V end was cut by 3 bases, the J end by 5 bases, with 13 bases between. The CDR3 loop is CASSFGYTTETQYF. The DNA of the CDR3 is TGTGCCAGCAGCTTTGGCTATACTACCGAGACCCAGTACTTC.

The chain links TRBV6-2 or TRBV6-3 to TRBJ2-7, with a possible D match to TRBD2 (6 bases). V lost 2 bases to trimming and J lost 4 bases, with 12 bases between them. Germline lookup yields CDR1 MNHEY and CDR2 SVGEGT. This CDR3 has 14 amino acids. The CDR3 nucleotides read TGTGCCAGCAGTTACGGCGGAGGGGTATACGAGCAGTACTTC. Residues: CASSYGGGVYEQYF.

The genes are TRBV6-2 or TRBV6-3 and TRBJ2-7; maybe TRBD1 (7 bases). The CDR3 consists of 13 residues. V lost 5 bases and J 9 bases, leaving 17 bases between the germline ends. Per germline, CDR1 MNHEY and CDR2 SVGEGT. The CDR3 DNA sequence: TGTGCCAGCAGTCGCGGGACAGCCAAAGGGCAGTACTTC. Translated: CASSRGTAKGQYF.

This clonotype showed up many times. The gene calls are TRBV7-2 and TRBJ1-2; D gene ambiguous. V lost 1 base, J lost 5 bases, and 14 bases lay in between. Germline V lookup: CDR1 SGHTA, CDR2 FQGNSA. The CDR3 is made up of 15 amino acids. CDR3 sequence reads: CASSLGPPAAYGYTF. The CDR3 DNA sequence: TGTGCCAGCAGCTTAGGACCCCCTGCAGCTTATGGCTACACCTTC.

CDR3 in DNA: TGTGCCTGGAGTGCGGGACAGTGGATGAACACTGAAGCTTTCTTT. As protein: CAWSAGQWMNTEAFF. V gene TRBV30 combines with J gene TRBJ1-1, with TRBD1 identical over 7 bases. Germline V gene lookup returns CDR1 GTSNPN and CDR2 SVGIG (reference sequence). This CDR3 contains 15 residues. With V trimmed by 1 base and J by 0 bases, 5 bases remained unmatched.

The chain has TRBV29-1 and TRBJ1-2; TRBD1 is a possible D gene (6 bases). Germline CDR1 reads SQVTM; CDR2 reads ANQGSEA. This CDR3 contains 13 residues. Trimming shortened V by 3 bases and J by 4 bases, and 12 bases separated the two germline ends. The CDR3 bases are TGCAGCGTTGAGGACAGTCTCCTCTATGGCTACACCTTC. It specifies CSVEDSLLYGYTF.

V usage is TRBV5-4 and J usage is TRBJ2-1; TRBD2 matches 14 bases. The V and J ends lost 4 bases and 10 bases, in that order; junction bases with no gene match: 7. There are 15 residues in the CDR3. Germline lookup yields CDR1 SGHNT and CDR2 YYREEE (reference sequence). The CDR3 DNA sequence: TGTGCCAGCAGCACGGGGACTAGCGGGAGCGGGGAGCAGTTCTTC. This translates into CASSTGTSGSGEQFF.

This chain uses TRBV20-1 with TRBJ2-2, with 14 positions matching TRBD2. Looked up from germline, CDR1 is DFQATT and CDR2 is SNEGSKA (reference sequence). The CDR3 totals 21 residues. V shed 1 base, J shed 0 bases, and the junction held 13 bases outside the gene matches. CDR3 coding DNA: TGCAGTGCTAGAGGACTAGCGGGAGGGCCGAGTGCACGCCCGAACACCGGGGAGCTGTTTTTT. This translates into CSARGLAGGPSARPNTGELFF.

The chain joins TRBV30 to TRBJ1-1; D is undetermined. The CDR3 contains 12 residues. CDR1 is GTSNPN, CDR2 SVGIG, per germline (reference sequence). V was clipped by 3 bases and J by 0 bases, with 5 bases between them. The CDR3 loop is CAWSRMNTEAFF. CDR3 in DNA: TGTGCCTGGAGCAGGATGAACACTGAAGCTTTCTTT.